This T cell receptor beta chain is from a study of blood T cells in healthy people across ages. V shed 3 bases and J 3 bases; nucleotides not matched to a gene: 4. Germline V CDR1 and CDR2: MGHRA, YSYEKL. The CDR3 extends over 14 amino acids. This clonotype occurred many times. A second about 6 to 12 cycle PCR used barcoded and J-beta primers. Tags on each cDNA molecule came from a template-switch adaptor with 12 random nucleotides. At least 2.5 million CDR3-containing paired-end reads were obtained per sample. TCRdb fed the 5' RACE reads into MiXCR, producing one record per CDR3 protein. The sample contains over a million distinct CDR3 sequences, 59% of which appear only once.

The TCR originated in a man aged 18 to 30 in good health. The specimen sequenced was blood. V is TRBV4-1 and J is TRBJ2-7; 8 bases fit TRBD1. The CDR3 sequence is CASSQVGQGYEQYF. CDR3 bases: TGCGCCAGCAGCCAGGTAGGACAGGGCTACGAGCAGTACTTC.